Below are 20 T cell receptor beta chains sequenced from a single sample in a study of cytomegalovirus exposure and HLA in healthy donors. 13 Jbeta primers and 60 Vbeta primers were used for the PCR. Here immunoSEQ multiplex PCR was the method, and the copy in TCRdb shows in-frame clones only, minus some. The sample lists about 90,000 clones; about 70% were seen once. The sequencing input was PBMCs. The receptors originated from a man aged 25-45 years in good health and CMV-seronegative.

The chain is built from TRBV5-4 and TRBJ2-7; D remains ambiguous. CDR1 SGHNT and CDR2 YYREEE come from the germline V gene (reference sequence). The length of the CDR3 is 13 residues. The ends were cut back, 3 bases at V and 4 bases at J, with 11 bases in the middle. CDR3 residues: CASSSSPSYEQYF. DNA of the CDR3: TGTGCCAGCAGCTCCTCCCCGAGTTACGAGCAGTACTTC.

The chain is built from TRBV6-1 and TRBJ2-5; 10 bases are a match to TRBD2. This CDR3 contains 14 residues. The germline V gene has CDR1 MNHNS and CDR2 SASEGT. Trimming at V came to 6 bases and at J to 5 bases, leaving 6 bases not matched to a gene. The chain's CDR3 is CASRAGGPRETQYF. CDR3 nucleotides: TGTGCCAGCAGAGCGGGAGGGCCTCGGGAGACCCAGTACTTC.

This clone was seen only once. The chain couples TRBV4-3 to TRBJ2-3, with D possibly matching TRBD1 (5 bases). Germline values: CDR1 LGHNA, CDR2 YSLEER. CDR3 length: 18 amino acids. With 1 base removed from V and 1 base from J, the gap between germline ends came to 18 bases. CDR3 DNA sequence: TGCGCCAGCAGCCAAGTTCAGGAGATCTTAGGGGGCACAGATACGCAGTATTTT. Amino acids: CASSQVQEILGGTDTQYF.

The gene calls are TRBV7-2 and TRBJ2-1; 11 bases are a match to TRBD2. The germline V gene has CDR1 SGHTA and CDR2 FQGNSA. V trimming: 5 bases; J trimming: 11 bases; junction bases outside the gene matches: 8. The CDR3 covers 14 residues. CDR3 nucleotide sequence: TGTGCCAGCAGCCTCAACCTAGCGGGAGGTAAGCAGTTCTTC. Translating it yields CASSLNLAGGKQFF.

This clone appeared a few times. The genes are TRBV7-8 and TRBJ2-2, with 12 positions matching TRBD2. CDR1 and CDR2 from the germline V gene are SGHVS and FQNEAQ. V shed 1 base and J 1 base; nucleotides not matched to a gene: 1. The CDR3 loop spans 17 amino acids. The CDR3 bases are TGTGCCAGCAGCTTAGGGGGACTAGCGGGGAACACCGGGGAGCTGTTTTTT. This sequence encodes CASSLGGLAGNTGELFF.

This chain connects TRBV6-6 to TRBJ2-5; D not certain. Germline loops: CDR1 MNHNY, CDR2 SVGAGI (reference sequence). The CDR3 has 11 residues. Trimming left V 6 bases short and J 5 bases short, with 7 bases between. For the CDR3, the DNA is TGTGCCAGCAGCCCCCAGGAGACCCAGTACTTC. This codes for CASSPQETQYF.

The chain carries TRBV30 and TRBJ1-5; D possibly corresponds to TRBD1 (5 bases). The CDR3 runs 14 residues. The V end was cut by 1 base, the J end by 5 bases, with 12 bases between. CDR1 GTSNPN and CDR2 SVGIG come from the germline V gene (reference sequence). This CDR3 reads CAWSAGLGDQPQHF. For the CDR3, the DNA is TGTGCCTGGAGTGCGGGACTCGGGGATCAGCCCCAGCATTTT.

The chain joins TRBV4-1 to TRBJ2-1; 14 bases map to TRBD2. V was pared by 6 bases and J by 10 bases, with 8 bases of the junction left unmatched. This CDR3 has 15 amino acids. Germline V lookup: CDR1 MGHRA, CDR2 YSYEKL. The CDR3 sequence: CASRGTSGSFGEQFF. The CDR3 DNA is TGCGCCAGCAGGGGGACTAGCGGGAGTTTTGGAGAGCAGTTCTTC.

In nucleotides, the CDR3 is TGTGCCAGCAGTTTTCGGGGGGCGCGGGAGACCCAGTACTTC. Encoded protein: CASSFRGARETQYF. V usage is TRBV27 and J usage is TRBJ2-5, with D perhaps matching TRBD2 (7 bases). CDR1 and CDR2 from the germline V gene are MNHEY and SMNVEV (reference sequence). The CDR3 extends over 14 amino acids. V lost 3 bases to trimming and J lost 5 bases, with 13 bases between them.

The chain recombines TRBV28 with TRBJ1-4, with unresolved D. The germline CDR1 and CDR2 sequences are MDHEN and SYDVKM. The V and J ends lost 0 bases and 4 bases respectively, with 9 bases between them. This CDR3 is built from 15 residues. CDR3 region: CASSLWVGSNEKLFF. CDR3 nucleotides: TGTGCCAGCAGTTTATGGGTAGGGAGTAATGAAAAACTGTTTTTT.

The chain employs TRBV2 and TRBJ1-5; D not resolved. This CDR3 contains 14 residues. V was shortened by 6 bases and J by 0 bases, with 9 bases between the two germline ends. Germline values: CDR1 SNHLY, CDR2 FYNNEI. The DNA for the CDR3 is TGTGCCAGCAGAGAACTAGATAGCAATCAGCCCCAGCATTTT. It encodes CASRELDSNQPQHF.

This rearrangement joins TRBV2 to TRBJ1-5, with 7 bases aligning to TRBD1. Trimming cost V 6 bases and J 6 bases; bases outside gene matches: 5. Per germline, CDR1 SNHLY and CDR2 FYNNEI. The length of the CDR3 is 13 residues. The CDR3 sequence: CASSTGDRQPQHF. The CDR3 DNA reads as TGTGCCAGCAGCACAGGGGACCGTCAGCCCCAGCATTTT.

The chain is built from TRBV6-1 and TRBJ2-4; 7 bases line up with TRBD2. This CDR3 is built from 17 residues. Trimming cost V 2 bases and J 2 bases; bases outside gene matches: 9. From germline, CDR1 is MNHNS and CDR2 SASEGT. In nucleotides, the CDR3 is TGTGCCAGCAGTGAAACGGGCGGAAGCGGGACCAAAAACATTCAGTACTTC. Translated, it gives CASSETGGSGTKNIQYF.

As DNA, the CDR3 is TGTGCCAGCAGCCCACGGGAGTATCAAAGGGAGACCCAGTACTTC. Protein: CASSPREYQRETQYF. The chain links TRBV7-6 to TRBJ2-5; D may be TRBD2 (6 bases). The germline V and J ends were trimmed by 5 bases and 5 bases, with 18 bases remaining between them. The germline CDR1 and CDR2 sequences are SGHVS and FNYEAQ. The CDR3 has 15 amino acids.

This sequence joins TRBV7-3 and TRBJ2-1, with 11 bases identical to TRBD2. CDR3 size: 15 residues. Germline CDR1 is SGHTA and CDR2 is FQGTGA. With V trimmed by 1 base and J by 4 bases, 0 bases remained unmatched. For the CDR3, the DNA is TGTGCCAGCAGCTTAATAGCGGGAGGGTACAATGAGCAGTTCTTC. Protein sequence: CASSLIAGGYNEQFF.

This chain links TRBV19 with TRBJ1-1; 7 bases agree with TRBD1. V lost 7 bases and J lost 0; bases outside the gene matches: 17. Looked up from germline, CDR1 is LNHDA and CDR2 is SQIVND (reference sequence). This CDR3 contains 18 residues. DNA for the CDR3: TGTGCCAGTACCCCGCAGGGGGGCAGGGACCTTATGAACACTGAAGCTTTCTTT. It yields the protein CASTPQGGRDLMNTEAFF.

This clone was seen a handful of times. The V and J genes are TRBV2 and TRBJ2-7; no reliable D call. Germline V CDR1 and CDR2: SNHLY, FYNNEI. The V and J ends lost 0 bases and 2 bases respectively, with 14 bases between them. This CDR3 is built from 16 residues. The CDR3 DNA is TGTGCCAGCAGTGAAGCCATGACACCCCCACCCTACGAGCAGTACTTC. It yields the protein CASSEAMTPPPYEQYF.

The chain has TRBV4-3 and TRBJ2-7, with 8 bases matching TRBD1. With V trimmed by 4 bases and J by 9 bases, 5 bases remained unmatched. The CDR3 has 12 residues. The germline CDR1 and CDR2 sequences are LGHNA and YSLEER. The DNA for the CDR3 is TGCGCCAGCAGCCCGGACAGGGAGGTGCAGTACTTC. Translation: CASSPDREVQYF.

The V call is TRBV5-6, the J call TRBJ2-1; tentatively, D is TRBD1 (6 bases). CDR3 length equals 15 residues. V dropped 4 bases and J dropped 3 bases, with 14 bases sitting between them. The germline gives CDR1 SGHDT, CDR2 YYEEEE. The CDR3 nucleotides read TGTGCCAGCAGCAGCGAGGGACATATCTACAATGAGCAGTTCTTC. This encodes CASSSEGHIYNEQFF. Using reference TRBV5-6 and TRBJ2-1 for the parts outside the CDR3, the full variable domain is DAGVTQSPTHLIKTRGQQVTLRCSPKSGHDTVSWYQQALGQGPQFIFQYYEEEERQRGNFPDRFSGHQFPNYSSELNVNALLLGDSALYLCASSSEGHIYNEQFFGPGTRLTVL.

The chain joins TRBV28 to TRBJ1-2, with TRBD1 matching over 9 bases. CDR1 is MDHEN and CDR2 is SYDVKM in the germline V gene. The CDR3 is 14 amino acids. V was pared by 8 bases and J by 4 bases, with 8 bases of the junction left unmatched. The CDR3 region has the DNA TGTGCCAGCGGGACAGGGATGTCTATCTATGGCTACACCTTC. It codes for CASGTGMSIYGYTF.